This T cell receptor (beta chain) originates from a study of vaccination and CD4 T cells after COVID-19. Study-level information: All convalescent patients were nasal swab PCR positive for SARS-CoV-2; eight or nine had mild and one severe disease. Recovered patients in the cohort numbered six men and four women, two of them Hispanic. A vaccine, either BNT162b2 or mRNA-1273, was given to participants in two doses.

V shed 4 bases and J 3 bases; nucleotides not matched to a gene: 5. In germline, CDR1 is DFQATT, CDR2 SNEGSKA (reference sequence). The CDR3 is 13 amino acids. Sample time point: late sampling 161 to 241 days after vaccination in a few convalescent patients. MiXCR, run by TCRdb on the PCR reads, gives a single entry per CDR3 protein. The sample has 26,000 or so distinct CDR3 sequences, 45% to 65% seen once. The genes are TRBV20-1 and TRBJ1-1, with 7 bases aligning to TRBD1. The sample in question was CD4+ T cells from blood, obtained about 7 months after SARS-CoV-2 vaccination. The receptor comes from a human donor who had recovered from COVID-19. CDR3 DNA sequence: TGCAGTGCTAAAGGGGGCGTTGACACTGAAGCTTTCTTT. Amino acid sequence: CSAKGGVDTEAFF.